These T cell receptor beta chains were read from a single sample in a study of T cells in Graves' hyperthyroidism and ophthalmopathy. Using its own MiXCR run on the multiplex PCR reads, TCRdb lists one record per CDR3 protein. The table shows roughly 330,000 distinct CDR3 sequences, with roughly 17% occurring only once. Sequenced sample: blood. These receptors came from a man aged 25 to 40 with Graves' hyperthyroidism. Both conserved end residues are part of each CDR3. The D gene is left open where the match is weak. Size values are once, few and many counts, or a class for expanded clones, and some rows have none.

d_call,v_call,clone_size,j_call,cdr3_length,cdr3_aa,cdr3_nt
NA,TRBV29-1,NA,TRBJ1-1,9,CTTTAAALF,TGCACCACGACGGCGGCGGCTCTCTTT
NA,TRBV5-8,NA,TRBJ2-5,14,CASSRGMGQETQYF,TGTGCCAGCAGCCGGGGTATGGGACAAGAGACCCAGTACTTC
TRBD2,TRBV12-3/TRBV12-4,many,TRBJ2-5,15,CASSPLAGGRETQYF,TGTGCCAGCAGTCCTCTAGCGGGGGGTAGAGAGACCCAGTACTTC
NA,TRBV5-6,once,TRBJ2-4,15,CASSLGGHPGDIQYF,TGTGCCAGCAGCTTGGGAGGACATCCGGGGGACATTCAGTACTTC
NA,TRBV5-1,many,TRBJ2-1,14,CASSLPWEPNEQFF,TGCGCCAGCAGCCTGCCCTGGGAGCCCAATGAGCAGTTCTTC
NA,TRBV12-3/TRBV12-4,many,TRBJ1-1,14,CASSPGHQNTEAFF,TGTGCCAGCAGCCCCGGACACCAGAACACTGAAGCTTTCTTT
NA,TRBV27,few,TRBJ2-1,14,CASSSGTGWDEQFF,TGTGCCAGCAGTTCTGGGACTGGCTGGGACGAGCAGTTCTTC
TRBD2,TRBV28,many,TRBJ2-7,14,CASSFGTSRYEQYF,TGTGCCAGCAGTTTTGGGACTAGCCGATACGAGCAGTACTTC
TRBD2,TRBV20-1,many,TRBJ2-2,14,CSARSGANTGELFF,TGCAGTGCCCGTAGCGGGGCGAACACCGGGGAGCTGTTTTTT
NA,TRBV12-3/TRBV12-4,NA,TRBJ1-2,14,CASTPLGQNYGYTF,TGTGCCAGCACCCCTTTAGGTCAGAACTATGGCTACACCTTC
NA,TRBV7-9,once,TRBJ1-2,13,CASSYQSDYGYTF,TGTGCCAGCAGCTACCAGTCCGACTATGGCTACACCTTC
NA,TRBV6-1,NA,TRBJ1-5,13,CASSVGGDEPQHF,TGTGCCAGCAGTGTAGGGGGGGACGAGCCCCAGCATTTT
NA,TRBV28,many,TRBJ1-5,12,CASSQGYQPQHF,TGTGCCAGCAGTCAGGGTTATCAGCCCCAGCATTTT
TRBD1,TRBV29-1,NA,TRBJ2-5,15,CTGMGIGGPSQTQYF,TGCACCGGAATGGGGATAGGGGGCCCCTCGCAGACCCAGTACTTC
TRBD2,TRBV4-1,few,TRBJ2-5,15,CASSQGGLAGETQYF,TGCGCCAGCAGCCAAGGGGGACTAGCGGGAGAGACCCAGTACTTC
NA,TRBV19,NA,TRBJ1-1,13,CASSIPGDSGAFF,TGTGCCAGTAGTATACCAGGAGACAGCGGAGCTTTCTTT
NA,TRBV3-1,NA,TRBJ2-7,13,CASSQDLGDEQYF,TGTGCCAGCAGCCAAGATTTGGGGGACGAGCAGTACTTC
TRBD2,TRBV20-1,NA,TRBJ2-5,16,CSAGGLAGGLAKTQYF,TGCAGTGCTGGGGGACTAGCGGGGGGGCTCGCGAAGACCCAGTACTTC
TRBD2,TRBV6-1,many,TRBJ2-3,14,CASRSSGRTDTQYF,TGTGCCAGCAGGTCTAGCGGGCGCACAGATACGCAGTATTTT
NA,TRBV20-1,many,TRBJ2-5,13,CSAFERDGETQYF,TGCAGTGCCTTCGAACGTGACGGAGAGACCCAGTACTTC
TRBD2,TRBV3-1,NA,TRBJ2-1,14,CASSSGLAVNEQFF,TGTGCCAGCAGCTCCGGACTAGCGGTCAATGAGCAGTTCTTC
NA,TRBV2,many,TRBJ2-7,14,CASSTSGGSYEQYF,TGTGCCAGCAGTACCAGCGGAGGTTCCTACGAGCAGTACTTC
TRBD1,TRBV24-1,few,TRBJ2-7,11,CATSAGGEQYF,TGTGCCACCAGTGCAGGGGGCGAGCAGTACTTC
TRBD2,TRBV5-1,NA,TRBJ2-3,19,CASSLATQPGGGETDTQYF,TGCGCCAGCAGCTTGGCCACTCAGCCGGGAGGAGGGGAGACAGATACGCAGTATTTT
TRBD2,TRBV24-1,NA,TRBJ2-1,15,CATSDFTSGTNEQFF,TGTGCCACCAGTGATTTCACTAGCGGAACTAATGAGCAGTTCTTC
TRBD1,TRBV30,many,TRBJ2-4,12,CAWSVLRGPQYF,TGTGCCTGGAGTGTACTTAGGGGGCCTCAGTACTTC
TRBD2,TRBV5-1,few,TRBJ2-7,17,CASSRGTSGSELYEQYF,TGCGCCAGCAGCCGCGGGACTAGCGGGAGCGAGCTCTACGAGCAGTACTTC
NA,TRBV3-1,NA,TRBJ2-7,14,CASSPPQLVYEQYF,TGTGCCAGCAGCCCGCCCCAGTTAGTCTACGAGCAGTACTTC
NA,TRBV4-2,many,TRBJ2-7,15,CASSLASGSAYEQYF,TGTGCCAGCAGCCTCGCGAGCGGCTCAGCCTACGAGCAGTACTTC
NA,TRBV12-3/TRBV12-4,few,TRBJ1-2,11,CASTLGTGYTF,TGTGCCAGCACCCTTGGGACTGGCTACACCTTC
TRBD1,TRBV2,NA,TRBJ1-5,13,CASRGQGSQPQHF,TGTGCCAGCAGGGGACAGGGAAGTCAGCCCCAGCATTTT
NA,TRBV4-2,few,TRBJ1-2,11,CASSQRYGYTF,TGTGCCAGCAGCCAGCGGTATGGCTACACCTTC
NA,TRBV6-2/TRBV6-3,once,TRBJ2-3,16,CASSRDHLYQPDTQYF,TGTGCCAGCAGCCGGGACCACCTGTACCAACCAGATACGCAGTATTTT
NA,TRBV6-1,many,TRBJ2-3,17,CASSTRTQGPGTDTQYF,TGTGCCAGCAGCACCCGGACTCAGGGGCCAGGCACAGATACGCAGTATTTT
TRBD2,TRBV6-1,many,TRBJ2-1,13,CASTSGIANEQFF,TGTGCCAGCACCAGCGGGATAGCAAATGAGCAGTTCTTC
NA,TRBV12-5,few,TRBJ1-3,14,CASRWSGTGSPKYF,TGTGCTAGTAGATGGTCCGGTACAGGGTCCCCAAAATATTTT
TRBD1,TRBV27,many,TRBJ2-7,14,CASSLDRGRNEQYF,TGTGCCAGCAGTTTGGACAGGGGGCGAAACGAGCAGTACTTC
TRBD2,TRBV7-3,few,TRBJ2-5,16,CASSFTSGRHQETQYF,TGTGCCAGCAGCTTCACTAGCGGGAGGCACCAAGAGACCCAGTACTTC
NA,TRBV10-3,NA,TRBJ1-6,16,CAISDSTGAYNSPLHF,TGTGCCATCAGTGATTCGACAGGAGCCTATAATTCACCCCTCCACTTT
NA,TRBV2,many,TRBJ2-1,14,CASSYGMAYNEQFF,TGTGCCAGCAGTTACGGGATGGCGTACAATGAGCAGTTCTTC
NA,TRBV6-1,few,TRBJ2-5,14,CASSEWDGGETQYF,TGTGCCAGCAGTGAATGGGACGGGGGAGAGACCCAGTACTTC
TRBD1,TRBV7-9,NA,TRBJ1-2,17,CASSSLTGQGATIGYTF,TGTGCCAGCAGCTCGTTGACGGGACAGGGGGCGACGATCGGCTACACCTTC
NA,TRBV5-5,many,TRBJ2-3,15,CASSSSGTQPDTQYF,TGTGCCAGCAGCTCCTCCGGGACCCAACCCGATACGCAGTATTTT
TRBD2,TRBV6-2/TRBV6-3,NA,TRBJ2-7,15,CASSYPASGTYEQYF,TGTGCCAGCAGTTACCCGGCTAGCGGGACCTACGAGCAGTACTTC
NA,TRBV7-9,many,TRBJ2-7,15,CASSLGQGVFYEQYF,TGTGCCAGCAGCTTAGGCCAAGGGGTATTCTACGAGCAGTACTTC
TRBD1,TRBV29-1,many,TRBJ1-1,14,CSVDAGGAGTEAFF,TGCAGCGTAGATGCAGGGGGCGCGGGCACTGAAGCTTTCTTT